The rows below give T cell receptor beta chains drawn from one sample of a study of blood T cells in healthy people across ages. TCRdb reprocessed the 5' RACE reads via MiXCR and lists one record per CDR3 protein. The sample has fewer than 650,000 distinct CDR3 sequences; roughly a quarter are singletons. The sample was also reused in another study, on T cells of mothers and their children.

The specimen sequenced was blood. These receptors were obtained from a boy aged 2 to 10 in good health. CDR3s include the opening cysteine and the closing phenylalanine or tryptophan. A D gene is named only where the DNA matches it firmly. Only part of the rows carry a size: once, few, many, or a class if the clone is expanded.

abundance	j_gene	d_gene	v_gene	CDR3nt	CDR3aa
few	TRBJ2-7	TRBD2	TRBV5-5	TGTGCCAGCAGCTTTGATGAAGCGGGAGTCACCTACGAGCAGTACTTC	CASSFDEAGVTYEQYF
many	TRBJ2-4	.	TRBV29-1	TGCAGCGTTGGATGGGCGGGAAGGTCCAAAAACATTCAGTACTTC	CSVGWAGRSKNIQYF
few	TRBJ1-5	.	TRBV6-6	TGTGCCAGCAGCCAAGTCCAGGGGCCGAGCAATCAGCCCCAGCATTTT	CASSQVQGPSNQPQHF
.	TRBJ2-7	.	TRBV3-1	TGTGCCAGCAGCCAAGATCTTTACGGGAGAGGGGTGGAGGAGCAGTACTTC	CASSQDLYGRGVEEQYF
.	TRBJ2-1	TRBD2	TRBV4-3	TGCGCCAGCAGCCAAGACCGACTAGCGGGGACCAATGAGCAGTTCTTC	CASSQDRLAGTNEQFF
few	TRBJ2-5	TRBD2	TRBV7-9	TGTGCCAGCAGCGTTACCGGGACTAGCGGAGAGACCCAGTACTTC	CASSVTGTSGETQYF
few	TRBJ2-2	.	TRBV18	TGTGCCAGCCCCCCGGAAGCGCGTACTCTCCGGAACACCGGGGAGCTGTTTTTT	CASPPEARTLRNTGELFF
once	TRBJ2-7	TRBD1	TRBV20-1	TGCAGTGCTAGAGCCGGAACAGGGGCGTCCGAGCAGTACTTC	CSARAGTGASEQYF
.	TRBJ2-3	.	TRBV30	TGTGCCTGGAGTAGGGGGGCGGGAGAGCAAGATACGCAGTATTTT	CAWSRGAGEQDTQYF
.	TRBJ1-1	.	TRBV29-1	TGCAGCGTTTGGACCGGGGGAACTGAAGCTTTCTTT	CSVWTGGTEAFF
.	TRBJ2-5	.	TRBV20-1	TGCAGTGCTAGAGATTCGGCGGCGCAAGAGACCCAGTACTTC	CSARDSAAQETQYF
few	TRBJ2-6	.	TRBV3-1	TGTGCCAGCAGCCAAACTAGCTCTGGGGCCAACGTCCTGACTTTC	CASSQTSSGANVLTF
few	TRBJ1-2	.	TRBV2	TGTGCCAGCAGTTTCGGGAACTATGGCTACACCTTC	CASSFGNYGYTF
.	TRBJ1-1	TRBD1	TRBV20-1	TGCAGTGCCCCCGTGAGCTGGGACAGGGGAGGCACTGAAGCTTTCTTT	CSAPVSWDRGGTEAFF